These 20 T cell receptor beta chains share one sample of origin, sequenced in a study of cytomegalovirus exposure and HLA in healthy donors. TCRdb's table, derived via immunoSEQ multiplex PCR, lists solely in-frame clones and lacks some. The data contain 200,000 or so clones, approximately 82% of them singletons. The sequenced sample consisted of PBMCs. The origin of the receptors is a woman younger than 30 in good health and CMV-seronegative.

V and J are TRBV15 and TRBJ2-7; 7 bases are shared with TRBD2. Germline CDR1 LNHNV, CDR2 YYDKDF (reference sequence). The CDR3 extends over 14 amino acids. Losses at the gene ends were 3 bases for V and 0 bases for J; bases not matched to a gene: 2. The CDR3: CATSSTSASYEQYF. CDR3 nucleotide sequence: TGTGCCACCAGCAGTACTAGCGCCTCCTACGAGCAGTACTTC.

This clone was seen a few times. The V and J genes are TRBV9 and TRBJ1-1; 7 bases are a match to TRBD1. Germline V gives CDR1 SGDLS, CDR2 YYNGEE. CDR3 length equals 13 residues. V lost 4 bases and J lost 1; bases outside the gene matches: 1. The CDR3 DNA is TGTGCCAGCAGCCGGGACAGGAACACTGAAGCTTTCTTT. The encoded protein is CASSRDRNTEAFF.

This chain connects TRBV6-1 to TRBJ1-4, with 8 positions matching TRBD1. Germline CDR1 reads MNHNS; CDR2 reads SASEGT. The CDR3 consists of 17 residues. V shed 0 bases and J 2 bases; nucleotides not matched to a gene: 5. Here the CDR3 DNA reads TGTGCCAGCAGTGAAGCTTTATACAGGGGGACTAATGAAAAACTGTTTTTT. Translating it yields CASSEALYRGTNEKLFF.

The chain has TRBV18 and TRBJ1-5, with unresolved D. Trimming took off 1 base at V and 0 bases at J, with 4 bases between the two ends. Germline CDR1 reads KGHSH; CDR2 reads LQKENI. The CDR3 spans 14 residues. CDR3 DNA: TGTGCCAGCTCACCACAGGATAGCAATCAGCCCCAGCATTTT. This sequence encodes CASSPQDSNQPQHF.

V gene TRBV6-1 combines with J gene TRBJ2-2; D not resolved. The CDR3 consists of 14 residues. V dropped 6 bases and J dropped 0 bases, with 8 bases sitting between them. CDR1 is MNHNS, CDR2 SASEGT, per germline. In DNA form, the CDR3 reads TGTGCCAGCAGGGGTACAGCGAACACCGGGGAGCTGTTTTTT. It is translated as CASRGTANTGELFF.

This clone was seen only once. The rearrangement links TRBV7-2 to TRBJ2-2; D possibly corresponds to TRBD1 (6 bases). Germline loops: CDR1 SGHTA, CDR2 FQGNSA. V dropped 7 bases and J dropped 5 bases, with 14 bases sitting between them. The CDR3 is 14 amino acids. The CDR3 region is CASKVGGFTGELFF. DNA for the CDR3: TGTGCCAGCAAAGTAGGGGGATTTACCGGGGAGCTGTTTTTT.

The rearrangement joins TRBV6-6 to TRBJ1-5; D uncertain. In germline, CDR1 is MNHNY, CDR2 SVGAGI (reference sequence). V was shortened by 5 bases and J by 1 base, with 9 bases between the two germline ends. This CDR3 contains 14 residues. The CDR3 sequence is CASSENRSNQPQHF. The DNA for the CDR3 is TGTGCCAGCAGTGAGAACCGGAGCAATCAGCCCCAGCATTTT.

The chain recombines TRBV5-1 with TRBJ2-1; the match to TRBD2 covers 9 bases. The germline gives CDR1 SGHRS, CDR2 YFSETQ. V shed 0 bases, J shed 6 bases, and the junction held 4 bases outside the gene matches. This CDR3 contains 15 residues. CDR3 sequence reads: CASSLVLAGPNEQFF. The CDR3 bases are TGCGCCAGCAGCTTGGTCCTAGCGGGACCCAATGAGCAGTTCTTC.

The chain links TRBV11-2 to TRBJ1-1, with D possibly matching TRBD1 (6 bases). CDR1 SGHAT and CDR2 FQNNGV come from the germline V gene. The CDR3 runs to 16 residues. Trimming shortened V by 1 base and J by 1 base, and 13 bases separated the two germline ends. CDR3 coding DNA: TGTGCCAGCAGCTTAGGCGGACAGTCTCGGAACACTGAAGCTTTCTTT. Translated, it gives CASSLGGQSRNTEAFF.

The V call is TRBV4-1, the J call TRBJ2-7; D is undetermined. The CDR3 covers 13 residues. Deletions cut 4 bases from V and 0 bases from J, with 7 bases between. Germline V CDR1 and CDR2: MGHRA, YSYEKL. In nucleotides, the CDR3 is TGCGCCAGCAGCCCAGCGTACTCCTACGAGCAGTACTTC. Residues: CASSPAYSYEQYF.

CDR3: CASSLGAGYTGELFF. In nucleotides, the CDR3 is TGTGCCAGCAGCTTAGGGGCAGGGTACACCGGGGAGCTGTTTTTT. The chain has TRBV11-2 and TRBJ2-2; D is perhaps TRBD1 (5 bases). In germline, CDR1 is SGHAT, CDR2 FQNNGV. V lost 1 base and J lost 3, with 9 bases in between. The length of the CDR3 is 15 residues.

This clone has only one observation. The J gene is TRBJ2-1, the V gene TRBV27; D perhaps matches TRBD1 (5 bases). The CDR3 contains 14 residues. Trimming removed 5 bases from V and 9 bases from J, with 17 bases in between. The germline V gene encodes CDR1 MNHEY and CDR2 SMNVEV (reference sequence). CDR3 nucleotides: TGTGCCAGCAGTCGACAGTCACCCCCGGGTGAGCAGTTCTTC. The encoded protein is CASSRQSPPGEQFF.

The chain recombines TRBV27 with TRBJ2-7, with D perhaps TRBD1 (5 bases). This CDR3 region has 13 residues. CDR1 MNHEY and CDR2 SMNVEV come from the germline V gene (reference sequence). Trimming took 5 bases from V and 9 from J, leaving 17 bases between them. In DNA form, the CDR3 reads TGTGCCAGCAGTCCACTGACAGTTTCGGCGCAGTACTTC. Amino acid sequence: CASSPLTVSAQYF.

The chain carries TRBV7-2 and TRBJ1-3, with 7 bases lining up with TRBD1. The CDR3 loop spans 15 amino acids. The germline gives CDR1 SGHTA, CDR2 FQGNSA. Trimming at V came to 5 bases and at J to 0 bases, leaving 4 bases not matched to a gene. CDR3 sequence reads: CASSRDSGSGNTIYF. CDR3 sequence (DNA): TGTGCCAGCAGCCGGGACAGCGGCTCTGGAAACACCATATATTTT.

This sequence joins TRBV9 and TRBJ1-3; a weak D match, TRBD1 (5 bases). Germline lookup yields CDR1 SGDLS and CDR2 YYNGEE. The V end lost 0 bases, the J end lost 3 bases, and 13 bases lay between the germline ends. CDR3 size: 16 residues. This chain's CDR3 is CASSVGGGSLGNTIYF. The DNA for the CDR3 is TGTGCCAGCAGCGTAGGCGGGGGGTCCCTTGGAAACACCATATATTTT.

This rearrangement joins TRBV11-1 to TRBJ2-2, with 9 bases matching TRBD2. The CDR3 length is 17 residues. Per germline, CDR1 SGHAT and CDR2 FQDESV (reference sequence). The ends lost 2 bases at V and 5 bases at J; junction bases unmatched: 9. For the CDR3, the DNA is TGTGCCAGCAGCTTATTGGGTTCCCTAGCGGGAACCGGGGAGCTGTTTTTT. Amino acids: CASSLLGSLAGTGELFF.

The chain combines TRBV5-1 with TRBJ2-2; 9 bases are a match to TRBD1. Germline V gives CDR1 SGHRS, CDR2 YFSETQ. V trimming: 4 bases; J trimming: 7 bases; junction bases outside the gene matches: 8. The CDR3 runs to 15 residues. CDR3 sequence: CASSLQTGGGGELFF. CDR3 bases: TGCGCCAGCAGCCTCCAGACAGGGGGAGGCGGGGAGCTGTTTTTT.

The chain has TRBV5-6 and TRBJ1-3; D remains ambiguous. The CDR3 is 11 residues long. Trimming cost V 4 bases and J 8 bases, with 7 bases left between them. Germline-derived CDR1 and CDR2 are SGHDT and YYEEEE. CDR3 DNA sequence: TGTGCCAGCAGCCGATCGGACACCATATATTTT. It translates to CASSRSDTIYF.

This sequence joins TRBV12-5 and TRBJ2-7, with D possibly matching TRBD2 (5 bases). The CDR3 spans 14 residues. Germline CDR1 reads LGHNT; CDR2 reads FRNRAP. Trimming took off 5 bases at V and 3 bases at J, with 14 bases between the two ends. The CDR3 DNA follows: TGTGCTAGTGGTCCAGGACGGGGTTACTACGAGCAGTACTTC. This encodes CASGPGRGYYEQYF.

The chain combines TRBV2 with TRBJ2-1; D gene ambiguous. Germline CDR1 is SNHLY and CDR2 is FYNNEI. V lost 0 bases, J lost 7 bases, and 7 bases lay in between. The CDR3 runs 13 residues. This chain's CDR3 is CASSEAELNEQFF. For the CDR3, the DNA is TGTGCCAGCAGTGAAGCGGAGCTTAATGAGCAGTTCTTC.